These 27 T cell receptor beta chains were sequenced from one sample in a study of blood T cell repertoires in COVID-19. The data were produced by immunoSEQ multiplex PCR, yet TCRdb's version contains in-frame clones alone and is incomplete. This sample has roughly 150,000 clones; approximately 91% occur once, and the top ten carry around 5.1%. The sequenced sample was peripheral blood. Receptors were obtained from a man younger than 35 with COVID-19, enrolled during active disease.

DNA for the CDR3: TGCGCCAGCAGCTTTAAAGGGGGCATCGGCACTGAAGCTTTCTTT. It specifies CASSFKGGIGTEAFF. The rearrangement joins TRBV5-1 to TRBJ1-1; TRBD1 matches at 7 bases. The junction had 8 bases not matched to a gene; V was cut back by 2 bases and J by 4 bases. The CDR3 is 15 amino acids. Germline CDR1 is SGHRS and CDR2 is YFSETQ.

The rearrangement uses TRBV6-6 and TRBJ2-7; 8 nucleotides agree with TRBD1. The CDR3 is 14 residues long. Trimming cost V 2 bases and J 2 bases; bases outside gene matches: 2. Germline-derived CDR1 and CDR2 are MNHNY and SVGAGI (reference sequence). The CDR3 is CASSYRTGTYEQYF. The CDR3 DNA follows: TGTGCCAGCAGTTACAGGACAGGGACCTACGAGCAGTACTTC.

The chain links TRBV19 to TRBJ2-5, with D perhaps matching TRBD1 (6 bases). V was pared by 4 bases and J by 4 bases, with 13 bases between. CDR1 is LNHDA, CDR2 SQIVND, per germline (reference sequence). The CDR3 consists of 14 residues. The CDR3 region is CASSTGHQRETQYF. In DNA form, the CDR3 reads TGTGCCAGTAGTACGGGACACCAGAGAGAGACCCAGTACTTC.

The V gene is TRBV19, the J gene TRBJ2-7; D is unclear. V was clipped by 3 bases and J by 5 bases, with 11 bases between them. CDR3 length equals 13 residues. From germline, CDR1 is LNHDA and CDR2 SQIVND (reference sequence). CDR3 loop: CASSISLSNEQYF. DNA for the CDR3: TGTGCCAGTAGTATTTCCCTCTCTAACGAGCAGTACTTC.

The chain joins TRBV7-2 to TRBJ2-1; TRBD2 matches 7 bases. The germline gives CDR1 SGHTA, CDR2 FQGNSA. This CDR3 region has 15 residues. V was pared by 0 bases and J by 2 bases, with 1 base of the junction left unmatched. In DNA, the CDR3 is TGTGCCAGCAGCTTAGCGGGAGGGGCCTACAATGAGCAGTTCTTC. Amino acids: CASSLAGGAYNEQFF.

The J gene is TRBJ2-1, the V gene TRBV24-1, with 9 bases fitting TRBD1. Germline V lookup: CDR1 KGHDR, CDR2 SFDVKD. The CDR3 sequence is 16 residues long. The junction had 10 bases not matched to a gene; V was cut back by 6 bases and J by 5 bases. The CDR3 nucleotides read TGTGCCACCAGTAGGTGGGGGACAGGGTCGAACAATGAGCAGTTCTTC. Translated: CATSRWGTGSNNEQFF.

This rearrangement joins TRBV19 to TRBJ2-7, with 14 nucleotides matching TRBD2. Trimming cost V 3 bases and J 0 bases; bases outside gene matches: 1. Germline CDR1 and CDR2: LNHDA and SQIVND (reference sequence). The CDR3 totals 16 residues. This chain's CDR3 is CASSIGTSGSSYEQYF. The CDR3 nucleotides are TGTGCCAGTAGTATTGGGACTAGCGGGAGCTCCTACGAGCAGTACTTC. The whole variable domain, filled in from reference TRBV19 and TRBJ2-7, reads DGGITQSPKYLFRKEGQNVTLSCEQNLNHDAMYWYRQDPGQGLRLIYYSQIVNDFQKGDIAEGYSVSREKKESFPLTVTSAQKNPTAFYLCASSIGTSGSSYEQYFGPGTRLTVT.

V gene TRBV18 combines with J gene TRBJ1-2, with D uncertain. The length of the CDR3 is 17 residues. CDR1 is KGHSH, CDR2 LQKENI, per germline. V lost 0 bases and J lost 2, with 16 bases in between. The CDR3 loop is CASSPPSGGRLNYGYTF. The CDR3 coding sequence is TGTGCCAGCTCACCACCATCCGGAGGCAGATTGAACTATGGCTACACCTTC.

The gene calls are TRBV10-2 and TRBJ2-2, with TRBD1 identical over 7 bases. J gave up 0 bases and V 5 bases, and 0 bases lay outside the gene matches. CDR1 and CDR2 from the germline V gene are WSHSY and SAAADI. This CDR3 comprises 14 residues. The CDR3 DNA follows: TGCGCCAGCAGTACAGGGGCGAACACCGGGGAGCTGTTTTTT. It encodes CASSTGANTGELFF.

This CDR3 reads CASSLSGRVIYNEQFF. The CDR3 DNA reads TGTGCCAGCAGCTTAAGCGGGAGGGTGATTTACAATGAGCAGTTCTTC. The chain couples TRBV11-2 to TRBJ2-1, with 10 bases fitting TRBD2. Trimming took 2 bases from V and 4 from J; bases not matched to a gene: 5. The CDR3 runs 16 residues. Germline lookup yields CDR1 SGHAT and CDR2 FQNNGV.

This clone came up once. The chain employs TRBV18 and TRBJ1-1; TRBD1 aligns across 8 bases. The CDR3 runs 17 residues. The germline V gene has CDR1 KGHSH and CDR2 LQKENI. The V segment lost 2 bases and the J segment 0 bases; nucleotides outside the gene matches: 8. CDR3 sequence: CASSPNRGEALNTEAFF. In DNA, the CDR3 is TGTGCCAGCTCACCAAACAGGGGGGAGGCCCTGAACACTGAAGCTTTCTTT.

V usage is TRBV28 and J usage is TRBJ1-1; D might be TRBD1 (6 bases). Trimming took 5 bases from V and 2 from J, leaving 15 bases between them. The CDR3 covers 15 residues. The germline gives CDR1 MDHEN, CDR2 SYDVKM. CDR3 in amino acids: CASSGTGTSNTEAFF. The CDR3 region has the DNA TGTGCCAGCAGTGGCACCGGGACATCTAACACTGAAGCTTTCTTT.

This rearrangement joins TRBV24-1 to TRBJ1-2; D is unclear. CDR3 length: 11 amino acids. CDR1 KGHDR and CDR2 SFDVKD come from the germline V gene. V dropped 2 bases and J dropped 5 bases, with 2 bases sitting between them. In DNA form, the CDR3 reads TGTGCCACCAGTGATTCGTATGGCTACACCTTC. Its translation is CATSDSYGYTF.

The rearrangement links TRBV4-3 to TRBJ2-1, with 10 bases fitting TRBD2. Per germline, CDR1 LGHNA and CDR2 YSLEER. The J segment lost 5 bases and the V segment lost 1 base, leaving 5 bases of the junction unmatched. The CDR3 has 16 amino acids. CDR3 protein: CASSQASSGSDNEQFF. The CDR3 region has the DNA TGCGCCAGCAGCCAAGCCTCTAGCGGGAGCGACAATGAGCAGTTCTTC.

The genes are TRBV7-9 and TRBJ2-1, with 13 positions matching TRBD2. The V gene end was trimmed by 3 bases and the J gene end by 4 bases; junction bases not matched to a gene: 9. Germline-derived CDR1 and CDR2 are SEHNR and FQNEAQ (reference sequence). This CDR3 spans 18 amino acids. CDR3 in DNA: TGTGCCAGCAGCTTCGGACTAGCGGGAGCGCCGGGGTACAATGAGCAGTTCTTC. This sequence encodes CASSFGLAGAPGYNEQFF.

The V call is TRBV19, the J call TRBJ1-3, with no clear D. There are 16 residues in the CDR3. CDR1 and CDR2 from the germline V gene are LNHDA and SQIVND (reference sequence). Trimming left V 3 bases short and J 0 bases short, with 12 bases between. The CDR3 loop reads CASSIRRSSSGNTIYF. The CDR3 DNA reads as TGTGCCAGTAGTATTCGAAGATCGAGCTCTGGAAACACCATATATTTT.

V gene TRBV9 combines with J gene TRBJ1-1; D is undetermined. Between the trimmed V and J ends, which lost 0 bases and 3 bases, there was a span of 9 bases. CDR1 SGDLS and CDR2 YYNGEE come from the germline V gene. The CDR3 is 14 amino acids. The CDR3 loop reads CASSVGAADTEAFF. The CDR3 DNA sequence: TGTGCCAGCAGCGTAGGGGCTGCAGACACTGAAGCTTTCTTT.

This chain links TRBV7-2 with TRBJ1-5, with D possibly matching TRBD1 (5 bases). The germline V gene has CDR1 SGHTA and CDR2 FQGNSA. CDR3 size: 15 residues. V was shortened by 5 bases and J by 9 bases, with 20 bases between the two germline ends. CDR3 sequence reads: CASSPRGVGTRPQHF. DNA of the CDR3: TGTGCCAGCAGCCCTCGGGGGGTGGGGACGAGGCCCCAGCATTTT. Based on the CDR3 plus reference TRBV7-2 and TRBJ1-5, the full variable domain is GAGVSQSPSNKVTEKGKDVELRCDPISGHTALYWYRQSLGQGLEFLIYFQGNSAPDKSGLPSDRFSAERTGGSVSTLTIQRTQQEDSAVYLCASSPRGVGTRPQHFGDGTRLSIL.

The table lists this clone with a few counts. This chain connects TRBV7-8 to TRBJ1-5; maybe TRBD1 (5 bases). The CDR3 consists of 14 residues. The germline V and J ends were trimmed by 3 bases and 3 bases, with 9 bases remaining between them. Germline CDR1 SGHVS, CDR2 FQNEAQ. DNA for the CDR3: TGTGCCAGCAGCTTTGACAGAAACAATCAGCCCCAGCATTTT. Its protein product is CASSFDRNNQPQHF. Looking up the rest from reference TRBV7-8 and TRBJ1-5 gives the full variable domain: GAGVSQSPRYKVAKRGQDVALRCDPISGHVSLFWYQQALGQGPEFLTYFQNEAQLDKSGLPSDRFFAERPEGSVSTLKIQRTQQEDSAVYLCASSFDRNNQPQHFGDGTRLSIL.

The rearrangement links TRBV7-9 to TRBJ2-7, with D possibly TRBD1 on 8 matching bases. Germline CDR1 is SEHNR and CDR2 is FQNEAQ (reference sequence). V was clipped by 5 bases and J by 0 bases, with 14 bases between them. The CDR3 contains 15 residues. The CDR3 coding sequence is TGTGCCAGCAGCCATACAGGGGGGGACTCCTACGAGCAGTACTTC. Residues: CASSHTGGDSYEQYF.

The chain joins TRBV24-1 to TRBJ2-1; D perhaps matches TRBD1 (5 bases). Germline V CDR1 and CDR2: KGHDR, SFDVKD. Trimming took 2 bases from V and 4 from J, leaving 14 bases between them. The CDR3 consists of 16 residues. The chain's CDR3 is CATSDWGTETYNEQFF. In nucleotides, the CDR3 is TGTGCCACCAGTGATTGGGGCACTGAAACGTACAATGAGCAGTTCTTC.

The gene calls are TRBV5-6 and TRBJ2-5; D is undetermined. In germline, CDR1 is SGHDT, CDR2 YYEEEE. This CDR3 has 15 residues. V was clipped by 4 bases and J by 1 base, with 14 bases between them. CDR3 protein: CASSPLGGLQETQYF. The CDR3 DNA sequence: TGTGCCAGCAGCCCTTTAGGCGGCCTCCAAGAGACCCAGTACTTC.

The CDR3 DNA follows: TGTGCCAGCAGCCACCGGGAGGGGCCAGATACGCAGTATTTT. It translates to CASSHREGPDTQYF. J is TRBJ2-3 and V is TRBV6-2 or TRBV6-3, with TRBD2 identical over 8 bases. CDR3 length: 14 residues. From germline, CDR1 is MNHEY and CDR2 SVGEGT. With 6 bases clipped from V and 4 bases from J, the junction kept 6 bases outside the gene matches.

The chain employs TRBV27 and TRBJ2-7; maybe TRBD1 (5 bases). Germline V CDR1 and CDR2: MNHEY, SMNVEV (reference sequence). The length of the CDR3 is 12 residues. The ends were cut back, 8 bases at V and 9 bases at J, with 17 bases in the middle. CDR3 sequence: CASGPGSLGQYF. The DNA of the CDR3 is TGTGCCAGCGGGCCAGGGTCCCTCGGGCAGTACTTC.

This chain connects TRBV4-1 to TRBJ2-6; D is uncertain. The CDR3 is made up of 15 amino acids. Trimming pared 2 bases from V and 1 base from J, leaving 6 bases between. CDR1 and CDR2 (germline): MGHRA, YSYEKL. The chain's CDR3 is CASSQSLSGANVLTF. The CDR3 DNA is TGCGCCAGCAGCCAATCCCTATCTGGGGCCAACGTCCTGACTTTC.

The CDR3 is CAWSPLRSSRGDEKLFF. DNA for the CDR3: TGTGCCTGGAGTCCGCTGCGATCGTCCAGGGGGGATGAAAAACTGTTTTTT. The chain uses TRBV30 and TRBJ1-4, with 7 bases aligning to TRBD1. Germline values: CDR1 GTSNPN, CDR2 SVGIG (reference sequence). The CDR3 consists of 17 residues. V lost 2 bases and J lost 6; bases outside the gene matches: 15.

This clone was recorded once. The chain uses TRBV6-5 and TRBJ2-1; D uncertain. This CDR3 has 12 amino acids. Germline CDR1 reads MNHEY; CDR2 reads SVGAGI. The V gene lost 6 bases and the J gene lost 4 bases, with 7 bases spanning the gap. The CDR3 loop is CASRRGYNEQFF. CDR3 nucleotides: TGTGCCAGCAGGAGAGGATACAATGAGCAGTTCTTC.